This T cell receptor (beta chain) was found in a study of shared clonotypes between healthy human individuals. Concerning this clone: At the DNA level, this CDR3 is encoded by other sequences in the same sample as well.

Per the germline V gene, CDR1 is LNHDA and CDR2 is SQIVND (reference sequence). Deletions cut 1 base from V and 4 bases from J, with 5 bases between. CDR3 size: 12 residues. Terminally differentiated effector memory CD45RA+ cells were excluded by CCR7 positive selection of CD45RO-negative cells. Deep was the level used in running the assay. Repertoires were generated with immunoSEQ multiplex PCR, while TCRdb's copy carries only in-frame clones and drops some. The table lists around 700,000 clones, 92% of them singletons, with about a quarter in the top ten. The V gene is TRBV19, the J gene TRBJ2-7; no reliable D call. Sequenced input: naive CD8+ T cells sorted from blood. This receptor was obtained from a young man in good health. The CDR3 DNA is TGTGCCAGTAGTATAGGAGGATACGAGCAGTACTTC. It codes for CASSIGGYEQYF. The complete variable domain, with remaining parts taken from reference TRBV19 and TRBJ2-7, reads DGGITQSPKYLFRKEGQNVTLSCEQNLNHDAMYWYRQDPGQGLRLIYYSQIVNDFQKGDIAEGYSVSREKKESFPLTVTSAQKNPTAFYLCASSIGGYEQYFGPGTRLTVT.